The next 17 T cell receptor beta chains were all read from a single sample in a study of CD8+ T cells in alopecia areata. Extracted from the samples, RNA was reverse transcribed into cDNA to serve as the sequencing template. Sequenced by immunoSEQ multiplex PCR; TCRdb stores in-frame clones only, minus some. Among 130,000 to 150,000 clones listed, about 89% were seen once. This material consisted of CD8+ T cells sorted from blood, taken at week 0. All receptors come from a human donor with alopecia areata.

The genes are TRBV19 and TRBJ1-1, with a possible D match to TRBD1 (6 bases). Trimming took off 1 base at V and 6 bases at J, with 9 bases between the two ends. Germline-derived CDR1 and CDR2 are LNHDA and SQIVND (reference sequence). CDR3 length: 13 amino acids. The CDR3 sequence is CASSIAQGAEAFF. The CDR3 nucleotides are TGTGCCAGTAGTATAGCACAGGGAGCTGAAGCTTTCTTT.

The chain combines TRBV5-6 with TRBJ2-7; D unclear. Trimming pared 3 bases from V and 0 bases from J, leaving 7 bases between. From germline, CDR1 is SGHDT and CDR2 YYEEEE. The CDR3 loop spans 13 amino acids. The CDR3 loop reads CASSWSSSYEQYF. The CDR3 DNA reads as TGTGCCAGCAGCTGGAGCAGCTCCTACGAGCAGTACTTC.

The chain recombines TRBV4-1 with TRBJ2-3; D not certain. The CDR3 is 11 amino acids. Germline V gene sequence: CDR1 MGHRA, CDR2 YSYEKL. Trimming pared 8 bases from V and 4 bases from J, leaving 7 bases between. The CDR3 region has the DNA TGCGCCAGCCGGAAGGCAGATACGCAGTATTTT. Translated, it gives CASRKADTQYF.

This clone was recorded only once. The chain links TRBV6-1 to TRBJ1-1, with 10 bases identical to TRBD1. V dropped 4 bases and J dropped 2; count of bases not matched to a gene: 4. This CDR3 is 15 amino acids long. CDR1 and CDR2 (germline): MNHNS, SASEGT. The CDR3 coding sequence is TGTGCCAGCAGTGTCGGGACAGGGGAAAACACTGAAGCTTTCTTT. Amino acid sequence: CASSVGTGENTEAFF.

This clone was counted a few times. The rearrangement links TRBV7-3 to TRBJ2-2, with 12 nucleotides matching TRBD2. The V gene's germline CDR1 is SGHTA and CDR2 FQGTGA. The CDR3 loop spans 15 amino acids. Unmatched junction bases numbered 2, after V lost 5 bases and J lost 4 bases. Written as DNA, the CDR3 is TGTGCCAGCAGCCTGACTAGCGGGGGCACCGGGGAGCTGTTTTTT. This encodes CASSLTSGGTGELFF.

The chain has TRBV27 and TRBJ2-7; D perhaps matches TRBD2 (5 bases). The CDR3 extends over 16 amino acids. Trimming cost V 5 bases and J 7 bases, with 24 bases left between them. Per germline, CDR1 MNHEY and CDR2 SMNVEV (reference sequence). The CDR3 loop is CASSPSSAGPSMEQYF. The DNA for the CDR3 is TGTGCCAGCAGTCCAAGCTCCGCGGGTCCCTCCATGGAGCAGTACTTC.

CDR3 nucleotide sequence: TGCAGCGTTGTTTTCCAGGGATCGGGCACCGGGGAGCTGTTTTTT. Encoded protein: CSVVFQGSGTGELFF. The rearrangement joins TRBV29-1 to TRBJ2-2; D is perhaps TRBD1 (5 bases). Germline-derived CDR1 and CDR2 are SQVTM and ANQGSEA. The CDR3 totals 15 residues. Trimming removed 4 bases at V and 4 bases at J, with 16 bases between.

The CDR3 region has the DNA TGCGCCAGCATTAAAGGGACTAGCGGGACCGACGAGCAGTACTTC. As protein: CASIKGTSGTDEQYF. The chain joins TRBV5-1 to TRBJ2-7, with 13 bases fitting TRBD2. The CDR3 has 15 amino acids. Germline CDR1 SGHRS, CDR2 YFSETQ. The trim removed 6 bases at V and 5 bases at J, leaving 8 bases unmatched. The full variable domain, in which reference TRBV5-1 and TRBJ2-7 provide the parts outside the CDR3, is KAGVTQTPRYLIKTRGQQVTLSCSPISGHRSVSWYQQTPGQGLQFLFEYFSETQRNKGNFPGRFSGRQFSNSRSEMNVSTLELGDSALYLCASIKGTSGTDEQYFGPGTRLTVT.

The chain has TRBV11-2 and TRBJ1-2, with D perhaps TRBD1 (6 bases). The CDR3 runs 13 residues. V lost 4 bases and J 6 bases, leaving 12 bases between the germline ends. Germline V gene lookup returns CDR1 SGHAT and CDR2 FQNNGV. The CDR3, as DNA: TGTGCCAGCAGCTCCCCAGGGGAAAATGGCTACACCTTC. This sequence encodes CASSSPGENGYTF.

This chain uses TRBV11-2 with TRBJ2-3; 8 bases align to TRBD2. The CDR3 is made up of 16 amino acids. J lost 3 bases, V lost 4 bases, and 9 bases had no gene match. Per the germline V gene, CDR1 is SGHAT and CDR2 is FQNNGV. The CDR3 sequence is CASSSVQRERTDTQYF. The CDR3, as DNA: TGTGCCAGCAGCTCAGTCCAGCGGGAGAGAACAGATACGCAGTATTTT.

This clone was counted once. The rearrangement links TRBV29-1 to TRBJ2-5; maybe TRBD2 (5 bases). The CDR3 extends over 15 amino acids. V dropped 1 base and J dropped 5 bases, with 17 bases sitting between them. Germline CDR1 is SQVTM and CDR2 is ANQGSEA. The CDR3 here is CSVEVGRGYEETQYF. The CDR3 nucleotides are TGCAGCGTTGAAGTCGGGCGAGGGTACGAGGAGACCCAGTACTTC.

The DNA for the CDR3 is TGTGCCAGCAGTGACTTGACCTCGGACTCAGCGGGGGCAGATACGCAGTATTTT. Its translation is CASSDLTSDSAGADTQYF. This chain links TRBV6-1 with TRBJ2-3, with TRBD2 identical over 8 bases. Germline V gene sequence: CDR1 MNHNS, CDR2 SASEGT. V gave up 3 bases and J gave up 4 bases; unmatched junction bases: 15. This CDR3 is built from 18 residues.

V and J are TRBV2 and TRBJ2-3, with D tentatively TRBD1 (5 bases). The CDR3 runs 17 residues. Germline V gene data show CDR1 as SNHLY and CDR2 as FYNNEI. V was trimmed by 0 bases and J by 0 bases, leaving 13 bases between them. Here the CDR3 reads CASSEAFPQASTDTQYF. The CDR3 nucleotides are TGTGCCAGCAGTGAAGCGTTCCCACAGGCGAGCACAGATACGCAGTATTTT. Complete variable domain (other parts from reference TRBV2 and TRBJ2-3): EPEVTQTPSHQVTQMGQEVILRCVPISNHLYFYWYRQILGQKVEFLVSFYNNEISEKSEIFDDQFSVERPDGSNFTLKIRSTKLEDSAMYFCASSEAFPQASTDTQYFGPGTRLTVL.

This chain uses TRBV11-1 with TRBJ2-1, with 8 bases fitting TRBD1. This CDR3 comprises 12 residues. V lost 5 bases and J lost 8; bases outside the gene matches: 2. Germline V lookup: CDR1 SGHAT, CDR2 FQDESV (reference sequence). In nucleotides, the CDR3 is TGTGCCAGCAGCCCGACAGGGGATGAGCAGTTCTTC. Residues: CASSPTGDEQFF.

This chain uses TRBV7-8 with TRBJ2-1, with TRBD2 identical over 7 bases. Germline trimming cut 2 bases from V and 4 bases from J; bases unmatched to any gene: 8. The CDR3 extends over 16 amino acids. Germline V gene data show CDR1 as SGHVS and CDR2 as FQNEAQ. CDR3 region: CASSLTLLAEYNEQFF. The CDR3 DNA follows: TGTGCCAGCAGCTTAACCCTGCTAGCGGAATACAATGAGCAGTTCTTC.

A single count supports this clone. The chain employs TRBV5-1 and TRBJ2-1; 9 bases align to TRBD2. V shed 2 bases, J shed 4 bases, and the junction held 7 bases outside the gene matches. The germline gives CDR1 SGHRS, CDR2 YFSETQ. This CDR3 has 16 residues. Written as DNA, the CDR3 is TGCGCCAGCAGCTTTTTAGCGGGAGAGGGTTACAATGAGCAGTTCTTC. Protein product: CASSFLAGEGYNEQFF.

CDR3 in amino acids: CASSQRTALEANVLTF. The DNA for the CDR3 is TGCGCCAGCAGCCAACGGACAGCCCTAGAGGCCAACGTCCTGACTTTC. This chain links TRBV4-1 with TRBJ2-6, with D possibly matching TRBD1 (6 bases). Between the trimmed V and J ends, which lost 2 bases and 6 bases, there was a span of 14 bases. CDR1 is MGHRA and CDR2 is YSYEKL in the germline V gene. The CDR3 length is 16 residues.